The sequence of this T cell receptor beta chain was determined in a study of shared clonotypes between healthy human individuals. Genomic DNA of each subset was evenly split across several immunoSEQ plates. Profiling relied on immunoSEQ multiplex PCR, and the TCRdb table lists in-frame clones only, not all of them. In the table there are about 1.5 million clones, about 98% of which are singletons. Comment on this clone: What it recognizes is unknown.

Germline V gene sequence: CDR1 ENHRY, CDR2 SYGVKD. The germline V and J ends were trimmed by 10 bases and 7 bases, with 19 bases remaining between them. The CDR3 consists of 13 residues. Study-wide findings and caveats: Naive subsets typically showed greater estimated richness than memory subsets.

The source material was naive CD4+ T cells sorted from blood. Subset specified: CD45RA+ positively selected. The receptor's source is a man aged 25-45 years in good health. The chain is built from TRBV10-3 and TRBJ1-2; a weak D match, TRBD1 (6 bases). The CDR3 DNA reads TGTGCCACCTGGACAGAAACGACCTTTGGCTACACCTTC. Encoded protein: CATWTETTFGYTF.